This entry lists 7 T cell receptor beta chains sequenced from one sample in a study of blood T cell repertoires in COVID-19. TCRdb's copy holds only in-frame clones and misses some; the assay was immunoSEQ multiplex PCR. The table has about 170,000 clones, approximately 79% seen once; the top ten hold 15% to 20%. The sample consisted of PBMCs or T cells enriched from blood (not recorded which). The receptors stem from an older woman in a cohort exposed to, infected with or recovered from COVID-19 (not recorded which).

Regarding this clone: In the same sample, other DNA sequences code for this CDR3. This chain joins TRBV12-3 or TRBV12-4 and TRBJ1-2; D not certain. V gave up 3 bases and J gave up 8 bases, with 10 bases separating them. CDR3 length equals 12 residues. CDR3 coding DNA: TGTGCCAGCAGTTTCGGTCCGGGGGGCTACACCTTC. Encoded protein: CASSFGPGGYTF.

This rearrangement joins TRBV7-2 to TRBJ1-1, with TRBD1 matching 11 bases. Trimming at V came to 1 base and at J to 5 bases, leaving 3 bases not matched to a gene. CDR3 size: 15 residues. Germline V CDR1 and CDR2: SGHTA, FQGNSA. The CDR3 nucleotides are TGTGCCAGCAGCTTAGTTGGGACAGGGGGAACTGAAGCTTTCTTT. It is translated as CASSLVGTGGTEAFF.

The CDR3 DNA follows: TGCGCCAGCAGCTTACTACTCGGGAACACTGAAGCTTTCTTT. Translated: CASSLLLGNTEAFF. The chain couples TRBV5-1 to TRBJ1-1; D is undetermined. Trimming stripped 2 bases from V and 1 base from J, with 9 bases between. In germline, CDR1 is SGHRS, CDR2 YFSETQ. CDR3 length: 14 amino acids.

This clone came up a few times. The gene calls are TRBV18 and TRBJ2-7; 8 nucleotides line up with TRBD2. Germline V gives CDR1 KGHSH, CDR2 LQKENI. After removal of 2 bases from V and 6 bases from J, the junction contained 9 bases not matched to a gene. The CDR3 is made up of 15 amino acids. DNA for the CDR3: TGTGCCAGCTCACCAACAAGACTAGCGCTCGGCGAGCAGTACTTC. Protein: CASSPTRLALGEQYF.

This clone turned up a few times. This chain uses TRBV7-3 with TRBJ2-2, with TRBD1 matching 8 bases. Losses at the gene ends were 5 bases for V and 7 bases for J; bases not matched to a gene: 6. Germline CDR1 and CDR2: SGHTA and FQGTGA. The CDR3 sequence is 14 residues long. The CDR3 region has the DNA TGTGCCAGCAGCCCGACAGGGGCGGGCGGGGAGCTGTTTTTT. Translated, it gives CASSPTGAGGELFF.

This clone has at least ten counts. V and J are TRBV6-5 and TRBJ1-4; D not certain. The germline V and J ends were trimmed by 6 bases and 8 bases, with 10 bases remaining between them. This CDR3 is 12 amino acids long. Germline CDR1 and CDR2: MNHEY and SVGAGI. The CDR3 here is CASRKGGEKLFF. In DNA, the CDR3 is TGTGCCAGCAGAAAGGGAGGGGAAAAACTGTTTTTT.

V usage is TRBV6-5 and J usage is TRBJ2-7, with D perhaps TRBD2 (5 bases). Trimming removed 8 bases from V and 1 base from J, with 18 bases in between. Germline V gene lookup returns CDR1 MNHEY and CDR2 SVGAGI. CDR3 length equals 15 residues. CDR3 coding DNA: TGTGCCAGCCGTCCCCGGGGTAGCGAGTCCTACGAGCAGTACTTC. Translating it yields CASRPRGSESYEQYF.